This is a list of T cell receptor beta chains from one sample in a study of STAT3 mutations in large granular lymphocyte leukemia. Generated by immunoSEQ multiplex PCR, the TCRdb table keeps only in-frame clones and is missing some. This table has about 20,000 clones, about 90% appearing once. Sequencing was done on a sample of peripheral blood mononuclear cells. The receptors were gathered from a man in his fifties or sixties with T-cell large granular lymphocyte leukemia. Some clones in this sample may be carry-over from other donors' samples. Both conserved end residues are part of each CDR3. A D gene is named only where the DNA matches it firmly. Clone size is not always given. Where it is, it says once, few, many or a class for expanded clones.

CASSLKHGATGELFF	TGTGCCAGCAGCTTGAAGCACGGAGCGACCGGGGAGCTGTTTTTT	TRBV5-5	-	TRBJ2-2	-
CASSRPLGGQYF	TGTGCCAGCTCCCGCCCCCTTGGCGGGCAGTACTTC	TRBV18	-	TRBJ2-7	once
CASSPGGDAGKTQYF	TGTGCCAGCAGCCCCGGCGGGGATGCGGGGAAGACCCAGTACTTC	TRBV7-8	-	TRBJ2-5	-
CGSSLAGGYNEQFF	TGCGGCAGCAGCTTAGCGGGAGGGTACAATGAGCAGTTCTTC	TRBV7-2	TRBD2	TRBJ2-1	-
CASSESWAPGYEQYF	TGCGCCAGCAGTGAGTCATGGGCCCCCGGATACGAGCAGTACTTC	TRBV10-1	-	TRBJ2-7	-
CASSLRGGQPGYGYTF	TGTGCCAGCAGCTTACGTGGTGGGCAGCCGGGGTATGGCTACACCTTC	TRBV7-2	-	TRBJ1-2	-
CASSYSGGVSSYEQYF	TGTGCCAGCAGTTACTCGGGGGGCGTAAGCTCCTACGAGCAGTACTTC	TRBV6-6	-	TRBJ2-7	-
CASSELTQMNEKLFF	TGTGCCAGCAGTGAACTTACTCAGATGAATGAAAAACTGTTTTTT	TRBV2	-	TRBJ1-4	-
CASSQGPYTDTQYF	TGTGCCAGCAGCCAGGGGCCATACACAGATACGCAGTATTTT	TRBV7-3	-	TRBJ2-3	-
CASSVEGQFQETQYF	TGTGCCAGCAGCGTAGAGGGACAGTTCCAAGAGACCCAGTACTTC	TRBV9	TRBD1	TRBJ2-5	-
CSASRPKQFF	TGCAGTGCTAGTCGTCCTAAGCAGTTCTTC	TRBV20-1	-	TRBJ2-1	-
CAISEGQQETQYF	TGTGCCATCAGTGAGGGACAGCAAGAGACCCAGTACTTC	TRBV10-3	-	TRBJ2-5	-
CAWSVNGGHGYTF	TGTGCCTGGAGTGTAAATGGGGGACATGGCTACACCTTC	TRBV30	-	TRBJ1-2	-
CASSESGQSNQPQHF	TGTGCCAGCAGTGAGAGTGGGCAAAGCAATCAGCCCCAGCATTTT	TRBV6-1	-	TRBJ1-5	-
CASSPPGAQYF	TGCGCCAGCAGTCCCCCCGGAGCCCAGTACTTC	TRBV23-1	-	TRBJ2-5	-
CASSPTSVGYF	TGTGCCAGCAGCCCGACTAGTGTGGGGTATTTT	TRBV7-9	-	TRBJ2-3	-
CASSLDGTSQYF	TGTGCCAGCAGCTTGGACGGGACCTCCCAGTACTTC	TRBV5-8	-	TRBJ2-5	-
CASSLRRQGNQPQHF	TGTGCCAGCAGTTTAAGACGGCAGGGCAATCAGCCCCAGCATTTT	TRBV28	-	TRBJ1-5	-
CSVLRTGAPDTQYF	TGCAGCGTACTCCGGACAGGGGCCCCAGATACGCAGTATTTT	TRBV29-1	TRBD1	TRBJ2-3	once
CASSPVSSGTSSGANVLTF	TGTGCCAGCTCACCAGTGTCTAGCGGGACAAGCTCTGGGGCCAACGTCCTGACTTTC	TRBV18	TRBD2	TRBJ2-6	-
CASTQTGGVYNSPLHF	TGTGCCAGTACCCAGACAGGGGGTGTCTATAATTCACCCCTCCACTTT	TRBV19	TRBD1	TRBJ1-6	-
CASSTDGRAGYTF	TGTGCCAGCAGTACCGACGGGAGGGCTGGCTACACCTTC	TRBV6-1	-	TRBJ1-2	-
CASSTGQANTEAFF	TGTGCCAGCAGCACCGGACAGGCAAACACTGAAGCTTTCTTT	TRBV5-4	TRBD1	TRBJ1-1	-
CASSSEQYF	TGTGCCAGCAGTTCCGAGCAGTACTTC	TRBV27	-	TRBJ2-7	-
CASRRDSEKLFF	TGTGCCAGCAGACGTGACAGTGAAAAACTGTTTTTT	TRBV6-6	-	TRBJ1-4	-
CASSRDGADEAFF	TGTGCCAGCAGCCGAGATGGGGCGGATGAAGCTTTCTTT	TRBV7-9	-	TRBJ1-1	-
CASSPPGQGSKQYF	TGTGCCAGCAGCCCCCCGGGACAGGGTTCGAAGCAGTACTTC	TRBV9	TRBD1	TRBJ2-7	-
CASSTPTVAKNIQYF	TGTGCCAGCAGCACACCTACTGTAGCCAAAAACATTCAGTACTTC	TRBV5-4	-	TRBJ2-4	-
CASSMDRIPSGYTF	TGTGCCAGCAGCATGGACCGCATACCGTCTGGCTACACCTTC	TRBV7-3	-	TRBJ1-2	-
CASSITSGLTYEQYF	TGTGCCAGCAGCATAACTAGCGGTTTAACTTACGAGCAGTACTTC	TRBV7-2	TRBD2	TRBJ2-7	-
CASSTDSISSYEQYF	TGTGCCAGCAGTACCGACTCAATATCATCCTACGAGCAGTACTTC	TRBV27	-	TRBJ2-7	-
CASSPPGANTGELFF	TGTGCCAGCAGTCCCCCGGGGGCGAACACCGGGGAGCTGTTTTTT	TRBV6-5	-	TRBJ2-2	-
CASSPAGTASTDTQYF	TGTGCCAGCTCACCAGCCGGGACAGCTAGCACAGATACGCAGTATTTT	TRBV18	TRBD1	TRBJ2-3	-
CASSFWGAAREQYF	TGCGCCAGCAGCTTCTGGGGGGCGGCTCGCGAGCAGTACTTC	TRBV5-1	-	TRBJ2-7	-
CASSDLAGVSPSNTGELFF	TGCGCCAGCAGTGACCTAGCGGGAGTATCACCCTCGAACACCGGGGAGCTGTTTTTT	TRBV10-2	TRBD2	TRBJ2-2	-
CASSFIAGDPGELFF	TGCGCCAGCAGCTTCATAGCGGGAGATCCCGGGGAGCTGTTTTTT	TRBV5-1	TRBD2	TRBJ2-2	-
CASSAEGGSGNEQFF	TGTGCCAGCAGCGCCGAGGGCGGGAGCGGTAATGAGCAGTTCTTC	TRBV9	TRBD2	TRBJ2-1	-
CASSSSGGPGEQYF	TGTGCCAGCAGTTCTTCCGGGGGGCCAGGGGAGCAGTACTTC	TRBV28	-	TRBJ2-7	-
CASSFGWTSGVAQYF	TGTGCCAGCAGCTTCGGGTGGACTAGCGGGGTTGCGCAGTATTTT	TRBV7-2	TRBD2	TRBJ2-3	-
CASSLPGLAGGLGETQYF	TGTGCCAGCAGTTTGCCGGGACTAGCGGGAGGACTCGGGGAGACCCAGTACTTC	TRBV2	TRBD2	TRBJ2-5	once
CASSGLLGQSTDTQYF	TGTGCCAGCAGCGGATTACTGGGACAGAGCACAGATACGCAGTATTTT	TRBV7-9	TRBD1	TRBJ2-3	-
CASSRDSSSYEQYF	TGCGCCAGCTCCCGGGACTCGAGCTCCTACGAGCAGTACTTC	TRBV5-1	-	TRBJ2-7	-
CASSTGTGDEKLFF	TGTGCCAGCTCGACCGGGACGGGCGACGAAAAACTGTTTTTT	TRBV18	-	TRBJ1-4	-
CASSLGTYEQYF	TGTGCCAGCAGCTTAGGAACCTACGAGCAGTACTTC	TRBV7-9	-	TRBJ2-7	once
CASSIELSYEQYF	TGTGCCAGTAGTATTGAACTCTCCTACGAGCAGTACTTC	TRBV19	-	TRBJ2-7	-
CASSPIDRGLQETQYF	TGCGCCAGCAGCCCTATCGACAGGGGGCTTCAAGAGACCCAGTACTTC	TRBV5-1	TRBD1	TRBJ2-5	-
CASSLPGNTIYF	TGCGCCAGCAGCTTGCCAGGGAACACCATATATTTT	TRBV5-1	-	TRBJ1-3	-
CASSRTSGSRGEQFF	TGTGCCAGCTCACGGACTAGCGGGAGTAGAGGTGAGCAGTTCTTC	TRBV18	TRBD2	TRBJ2-1	-
CASSPGGGGSLFYEQYF	TGCGCCAGCAGCCCGGGCGGTGGGGGAAGTCTTTTCTACGAGCAGTACTTC	TRBV5-1	-	TRBJ2-7	-
CASSPLDRGGNTEAFF	TGCGCCAGCAGCCCCCTTGACAGGGGTGGGAACACTGAAGCTTTCTTT	TRBV5-1	TRBD1	TRBJ1-1	-